This TCR beta chain appears in the sequencing data of a study of blood T cells in healthy people across ages. Study conclusions and caveats: TCR beta diversity was tightly associated with the proportion of naive T cells. More naive CD4+ cells and higher diversity were found in long-lived than in aged donors. With age, beta diversity per million T cells declined roughly linearly, significantly by 30 to 40.

Deletions cut 2 bases from V and 0 bases from J, with 14 bases between. The germline V gene encodes CDR1 SGHRS and CDR2 YFSETQ. This CDR3 is built from 16 residues. PCR was performed a second time for about 7 to 11 cycles using a sample-barcoded 5' primer and a J-beta primer mix. Each cDNA molecule was tagged by a template-switch adaptor that had 12 random nucleotides. From the 5' RACE reads, TCRdb called clonotypes with MiXCR, one entry per CDR3 protein. The sample lists 850,000 to 950,000 distinct CDR3 sequences; more than 25% were seen once. With regard to this clonotype: Its antigen is still unknown.

The specimen was blood. The origin of this receptor is a woman older than 75 in good health. The chain links TRBV5-1 to TRBJ1-1; the D is unclear. CDR3: CASSFEPADVNTEAFF. The CDR3 coding sequence is TGCGCCAGCAGCTTCGAGCCAGCCGATGTGAACACTGAAGCTTTCTTT.